This note documents a single T cell receptor beta chain sequence. Its antigen is as yet unknown. Clones were sequenced by immunoSEQ multiplex PCR, and TCRdb holds only the in-frame ones, with some missing. Seen here are 16,000 or so clones, roughly 74% observed once, and the top ten hold around 7%. This sample stems from a study of pediatric ulcerative colitis. On the study more broadly: Most patients had pancolitis, and two had left-sided colitis. Study-wide results and limits: Acute severe colitis showed lower rectal diversity from clonal expansions. A couple of patients had blood samples with substantially reduced template counts. This repertoire reflects total lymphocytes rather than subpopulations like regulatory T cells.

The CDR3 consists of 12 residues. Trimming took 10 bases from V and 6 from J, leaving 15 bases between them. The germline CDR1 and CDR2 sequences are LNHDA and SQIVND (reference sequence). During colonoscopy, one to two rectal pinch biopsies were collected. This clonotype was obtained from a boy under 18 with moderate ulcerative colitis. V and J are TRBV19 and TRBJ1-2, with D possibly being TRBD1 (6 bases). Sequences were obtained from gut tissue. This chain's CDR3 is CATEGGINGYTF. The CDR3 bases are TGTGCCACTGAGGGGGGGATCAATGGCTACACCTTC. Full variable domain (missing parts from reference TRBV19 and TRBJ1-2): DGGITQSPKYLFRKEGQNVTLSCEQNLNHDAMYWYRQDPGQGLRLIYYSQIVNDFQKGDIAEGYSVSREKKESFPLTVTSAQKNPTAFYLCATEGGINGYTFGSGTRLTVV.